These 28 T cell receptor beta chains originate from one sample sequenced in a study of cytomegalovirus exposure and HLA in healthy donors. The PCR was carried out with 60 Vbeta primers and 13 Jbeta primers. Profiled with immunoSEQ multiplex PCR; TCRdb holds only in-frame clones, not every one. The sample has over 55,000 clones, less than 85% seen once; the top ten hold 9.7%. Sequenced material: PBMCs. All receptors derive from a woman aged 45-59 years in good health and CMV-seropositive.

The J gene is TRBJ2-3, the V gene TRBV11-3; 8 bases are a match to TRBD1. Looked up from germline, CDR1 is SGHNT and CDR2 is YENEEA. The V gene end was trimmed by 5 bases and the J gene end by 4 bases; junction bases not matched to a gene: 8. The CDR3 is 15 amino acids. DNA for the CDR3: TGTGCCAGCAGCCACGGAGACAGGGGCCCAGATACGCAGTATTTT. Its translation: CASSHGDRGPDTQYF.

This clone was detected once. The chain joins TRBV28 to TRBJ2-1, with 11 positions matching TRBD2. CDR1 is MDHEN and CDR2 is SYDVKM in the germline V gene. This CDR3 comprises 15 residues. The trim removed 3 bases at V and 9 bases at J, leaving 7 bases unmatched. The CDR3 protein is CASSLPLAGASEQFF. The CDR3 DNA reads TGTGCCAGCAGTTTGCCACTAGCGGGAGCGAGTGAGCAGTTCTTC.

This chain uses TRBV28 with TRBJ2-7, with 8 bases matching TRBD1. Looked up from germline, CDR1 is MDHEN and CDR2 is SYDVKM. Trimming removed 10 bases from V and 5 bases from J; junction bases left unmatched: 13. The CDR3 has 14 residues. The CDR3 DNA reads TGTGCCACCGCGGACGGGGCAGGGGGCCACGAGCAGTACTTC. Amino acids: CATADGAGGHEQYF. Using reference TRBV28 and TRBJ2-7 for the parts outside the CDR3, the full variable domain is DVKVTQSSRYLVKRTGEKVFLECVQDMDHENMFWYRQDPGLGLRLIYFSYDVKMKEKGDIPEGYSVSREKKERFSLILESASTNQTSMYLCATADGAGGHEQYFGPGTRLTVT.

The CDR3 here is CASSPASGSSYNEQFF. DNA for the CDR3: TGTGCCAGCTCACCCGCTAGCGGGAGCTCCTACAATGAGCAGTTCTTC. The chain recombines TRBV18 with TRBJ2-1, with 10 bases lining up with TRBD2. The CDR3 totals 16 residues. Germline V gene lookup returns CDR1 KGHSH and CDR2 LQKENI. J gave up 0 bases and V 3 bases, and 2 bases lay outside the gene matches.

V usage is TRBV7-9 and J usage is TRBJ1-2; TRBD1 matches at 8 bases. This CDR3 is built from 12 residues. J lost 8 bases, V lost 6 bases, and 5 bases had no gene match. Per the germline V gene, CDR1 is SEHNR and CDR2 is FQNEAQ (reference sequence). The CDR3 sequence is CASSWDRIGYTF. As DNA, the CDR3 is TGTGCCAGCAGTTGGGACAGGATAGGCTACACCTTC. Together with reference TRBV7-9 and TRBJ1-2, the CDR3 gives the full variable domain: DTGVSQNPRHKITKRGQNVTFRCDPISEHNRLYWYRQTLGQGPEFLTYFQNEAQLEKSRLLSDRFSAERPKGSFSTLEIQRTEQGDSAMYLCASSWDRIGYTFGSGTRLTVV.

CDR3 sequence reads: CAWSLSGANVLTF. In DNA form, the CDR3 reads TGTGCCTGGAGTCTCTCTGGGGCCAACGTCCTGACTTTC. This chain uses TRBV30 with TRBJ2-6; D is ambiguous. Trimming cost V 2 bases and J 0 bases, with 2 bases left between them. The CDR3 consists of 13 residues. Germline V gene data show CDR1 as GTSNPN and CDR2 as SVGIG (reference sequence).

V gene TRBV28 combines with J gene TRBJ1-6; D is undetermined. CDR1 is MDHEN, CDR2 SYDVKM, per germline. The V and J ends lost 6 bases and 4 bases respectively, with 7 bases between them. This CDR3 is built from 13 residues. As DNA, the CDR3 is TGTGCCAGCAGATCAGCGTATAATTCACCCCTCCACTTT. It translates to CASRSAYNSPLHF.

The chain employs TRBV7-2 and TRBJ1-1; unclear D gene. The CDR3 loop spans 14 amino acids. V was trimmed by 5 bases and J by 1 base, leaving 11 bases between them. Germline V gene data show CDR1 as SGHTA and CDR2 as FQGNSA. The CDR3 sequence is CASSAETRNTEAFF. As DNA, the CDR3 is TGTGCCAGCAGCGCGGAGACGCGGAACACTGAAGCTTTCTTT.

V gene TRBV11-2 combines with J gene TRBJ2-5, with 8 bases identical to TRBD2. CDR1 SGHAT and CDR2 FQNNGV come from the germline V gene. Trimming at V came to 1 base and at J to 2 bases, leaving 12 bases not matched to a gene. CDR3 length equals 18 residues. The CDR3: CASSLGSGGRGLQETQYF. Here the CDR3 DNA reads TGTGCCAGCAGCTTAGGAAGCGGGGGAAGGGGGTTACAAGAGACCCAGTACTTC.

This clone was counted a few times. The chain uses TRBV29-1 and TRBJ1-5; D is unclear. CDR1 is SQVTM and CDR2 is ANQGSEA in the germline V gene. CDR3 size: 12 residues. V lost 5 bases, J lost 2 bases, and 7 bases lay in between. CDR3 sequence reads: CSVREGNQPQHF. The CDR3 DNA reads TGCAGCGTTCGAGAAGGCAATCAGCCCCAGCATTTT.

The V gene is TRBV5-4, the J gene TRBJ2-7; D ambiguous. The CDR3 loop spans 15 amino acids. Germline V gives CDR1 SGHNT, CDR2 YYREEE (reference sequence). The germline V and J ends were trimmed by 3 bases and 2 bases, with 15 bases remaining between them. CDR3 nucleotides: TGTGCCAGCAGCTCAAAGGAGAGGCCGGCCTACGAGCAGTACTTC. Amino acids: CASSSKERPAYEQYF. Full variable domain (outside the CDR3, taken from reference TRBV5-4 and TRBJ2-7): ETGVTQSPTHLIKTRGQQVTLRCSSQSGHNTVSWYQQALGQGPQFIFQYYREEENGRGNFPPRFSGLQFPNYSSELNVNALELDDSALYLCASSSKERPAYEQYFGPGTRLTVT.

The chain carries TRBV28 and TRBJ2-1; TRBD2 agrees at 7 bases. Looked up from germline, CDR1 is MDHEN and CDR2 is SYDVKM. The CDR3 runs 14 residues. The ends lost 7 bases at V and 3 bases at J; junction bases unmatched: 6. The chain's CDR3 is CASNRGSFYNEQFF. The CDR3, as DNA: TGTGCCAGCAATCGCGGGAGTTTCTACAATGAGCAGTTCTTC.

This chain uses TRBV7-9 with TRBJ2-3; the match to TRBD2 covers 8 bases. The CDR3 sequence is 17 residues long. V lost 5 bases to trimming and J lost 0 bases; unmatched junction nucleotides: 10. CDR1 and CDR2 from the germline V gene are SEHNR and FQNEAQ (reference sequence). The CDR3 sequence: CASSRGSGGSSTDTQYF. The DNA for the CDR3 is TGTGCCAGCAGCCGAGGCAGCGGGGGTTCCAGCACAGATACGCAGTATTTT.

V and J are TRBV2 and TRBJ1-1, with 9 bases identical to TRBD1. The CDR3 extends over 14 amino acids. The V gene's germline CDR1 is SNHLY and CDR2 FYNNEI. The junction had 7 bases not matched to a gene; V was cut back by 6 bases and J by 5 bases. The CDR3 bases are TGTGCCAGCAGCGCACAGGGGGCGCGGACTGAAGCTTTCTTT. This translates into CASSAQGARTEAFF.

This chain links TRBV7-3 with TRBJ1-1; the match to TRBD1 covers 7 bases. This CDR3 is 14 amino acids long. Germline CDR1 SGHTA, CDR2 FQGTGA. Trimming removed 4 bases from V and 1 base from J; junction bases left unmatched: 3. The CDR3 DNA follows: TGTGCCAGCAGCTCACAGGGGCGGAACACTGAAGCTTTCTTT. Amino acid sequence: CASSSQGRNTEAFF.

The V and J genes are TRBV28 and TRBJ1-2; D is undetermined. Deletions cut 3 bases from V and 7 bases from J, with 12 bases between. This CDR3 comprises 13 residues. Germline CDR1 is MDHEN and CDR2 is SYDVKM. CDR3 nucleotides: TGTGCCAGCAGTTTTACCAGAACACCTGGCTACACCTTC. It yields the protein CASSFTRTPGYTF.

This sequence joins TRBV28 and TRBJ1-1, with D perhaps TRBD1 (5 bases). The CDR3 loop spans 13 amino acids. V was pared by 3 bases and J by 7 bases, with 12 bases between. Germline CDR1 is MDHEN and CDR2 is SYDVKM. CDR3 protein: CASSFETAIEAFF. The CDR3 DNA follows: TGTGCCAGCAGTTTCGAGACAGCAATTGAAGCTTTCTTT.

The DNA of the CDR3 is TGTGCCAGCTCACCATCGGGGGTCACTGAAGCTTTCTTT. Amino acids: CASSPSGVTEAFF. The V gene is TRBV18, the J gene TRBJ1-1; possible D gene TRBD1, 5 bases. V lost 2 bases to trimming and J lost 4 bases, with 8 bases between them. CDR1 and CDR2 (germline): KGHSH, LQKENI. The CDR3 consists of 13 residues. The full variable domain, its missing parts supplied by reference TRBV18 and TRBJ1-1, is NAGVMQNPRHLVRRRGQEARLRCSPMKGHSHVYWYRQLPEEGLKFMVYLQKENIIDESGMPKERFSAEFPKEGPSILRIQQVVRGDSAAYFCASSPSGVTEAFFGQGTRLTVV.

The chain couples TRBV29-1 to TRBJ2-4; 10 bases are a match to TRBD2. The CDR3 is 12 residues long. Looked up from germline, CDR1 is SQVTM and CDR2 is ANQGSEA. The J segment lost 8 bases and the V segment lost 5 bases, leaving 3 bases of the junction unmatched. CDR3: CSVLTSGDIQYF. In DNA, the CDR3 is TGCAGCGTTCTAACTAGCGGGGACATTCAGTACTTC.

The chain links TRBV27 to TRBJ2-7, with D possibly TRBD2 on 5 matching bases. Trimming removed 5 bases from V and 0 bases from J, with 14 bases in between. CDR3 length: 15 amino acids. From germline, CDR1 is MNHEY and CDR2 SMNVEV (reference sequence). In DNA form, the CDR3 reads TGTGCCAGCAGTCCCGAGGGCGTAGGCTCCTACGAGCAGTACTTC. Amino acid sequence: CASSPEGVGSYEQYF.

The chain is built from TRBV5-1 and TRBJ1-1; no firm D call. V lost 0 bases and J lost 0, with 9 bases in between. The CDR3 runs to 15 residues. From germline, CDR1 is SGHRS and CDR2 YFSETQ. In DNA form, the CDR3 reads TGCGCCAGCAGCTTGGCGGCGGTCATGAACACTGAAGCTTTCTTT. It yields the protein CASSLAAVMNTEAFF. Variable domain in full (rest from reference TRBV5-1 and TRBJ1-1): KAGVTQTPRYLIKTRGQQVTLSCSPISGHRSVSWYQQTPGQGLQFLFEYFSETQRNKGNFPGRFSGRQFSNSRSEMNVSTLELGDSALYLCASSLAAVMNTEAFFGQGTRLTVV.

This rearrangement joins TRBV5-5 to TRBJ1-1; the D is unclear. Germline CDR1 reads SGHKS; CDR2 reads YYEKEE (reference sequence). The germline V and J ends were trimmed by 1 base and 7 bases, with 5 bases remaining between them. The CDR3 is 11 amino acids. The CDR3 here is CASSLTVEAFF. The CDR3 nucleotides are TGTGCCAGCAGCTTGACTGTTGAAGCTTTCTTT.

The V gene is TRBV2, the J gene TRBJ2-5, with D unresolved. The CDR3 length is 11 residues. V was trimmed by 5 bases and J by 8 bases, leaving 9 bases between them. The germline V gene encodes CDR1 SNHLY and CDR2 FYNNEI. Here the CDR3 DNA reads TGTGCCAGCAGTCTGGCAGAAACCCAGTACTTC. Encoded protein: CASSLAETQYF.

The V gene is TRBV10-1, the J gene TRBJ1-1; 9 bases match TRBD1. Germline CDR1 and CDR2: WNHNN and SYGVQD (reference sequence). The V segment lost 5 bases and the J segment 1 base; nucleotides outside the gene matches: 2. The CDR3 is 14 residues long. In nucleotides, the CDR3 is TGCGCCAGCAGTACGGGACAGGGGAACACTGAAGCTTTCTTT. Translated: CASSTGQGNTEAFF.

J is TRBJ1-1 and V is TRBV4-2; D is unclear. Germline CDR1 LGHNA, CDR2 YNFKEQ. The CDR3 totals 14 residues. The V end was cut by 0 bases, the J end by 0 bases, with 5 bases between. CDR3 region: CASSQEGVNTEAFF. CDR3 nucleotides: TGTGCCAGCAGCCAAGAGGGAGTGAACACTGAAGCTTTCTTT.

This CDR3 is CASSLGQTNEKLFF. The DNA of the CDR3 is TGTGCCAGCAGCTTAGGACAGACGAATGAAAAACTGTTTTTT. The V call is TRBV11-2, the J call TRBJ1-4, with D perhaps TRBD1 (5 bases). The CDR3 is made up of 14 amino acids. The V end lost 1 base, the J end lost 5 bases, and 8 bases lay between the germline ends. CDR1 is SGHAT, CDR2 FQNNGV, per germline. Supplemented by reference TRBV11-2 and TRBJ1-4, the full variable domain reads EAGVAQSPRYKIIEKRQSVAFWCNPISGHATLYWYQQILGQGPKLLIQFQNNGVVDDSQLPKDRFSAERLKGVDSTLKIQPAKLEDSAVYLCASSLGQTNEKLFFGSGTQLSVL.

This chain links TRBV7-9 with TRBJ2-1, with a tentative D call TRBD2 (6 bases). V lost 7 bases and J lost 1, with 11 bases in between. In germline, CDR1 is SEHNR, CDR2 FQNEAQ (reference sequence). This CDR3 is 14 amino acids long. The CDR3 reads CASKSSGSYNEQFF. The CDR3 DNA reads TGTGCCAGCAAATCAAGCGGGTCCTACAATGAGCAGTTCTTC.

V and J are TRBV7-2 and TRBJ2-3; the D gene is possibly TRBD2 (5 bases). V lost 1 base to trimming and J lost 5 bases, with 10 bases between them. Germline-derived CDR1 and CDR2 are SGHTA and FQGNSA. This CDR3 contains 14 residues. The CDR3 coding sequence is TGTGCCAGCAGCTTAGGGCTAGCAGAAGATACGCAGTATTTT. Protein sequence: CASSLGLAEDTQYF.